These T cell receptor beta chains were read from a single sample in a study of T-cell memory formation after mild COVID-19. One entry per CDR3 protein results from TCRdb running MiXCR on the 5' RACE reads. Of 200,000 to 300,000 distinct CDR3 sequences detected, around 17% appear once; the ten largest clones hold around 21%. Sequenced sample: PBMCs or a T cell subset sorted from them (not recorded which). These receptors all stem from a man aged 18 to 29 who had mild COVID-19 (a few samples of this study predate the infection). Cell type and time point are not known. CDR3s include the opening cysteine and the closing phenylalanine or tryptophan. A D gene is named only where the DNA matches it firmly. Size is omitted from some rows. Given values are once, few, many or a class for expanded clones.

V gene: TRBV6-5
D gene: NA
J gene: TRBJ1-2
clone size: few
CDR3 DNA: TGTGCCAGCAGGGGCCAGTACCTCTATGGCTACACCTTC
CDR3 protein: CASRGQYLYGYTF

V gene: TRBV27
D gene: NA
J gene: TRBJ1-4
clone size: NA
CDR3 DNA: TGTGCCAGCAGTGCCTACGGCGGGGGGTATGAAAAGCTGTTTTTT
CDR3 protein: CASSAYGGGYEKLFF

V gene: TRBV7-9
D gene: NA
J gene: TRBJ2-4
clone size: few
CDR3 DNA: TGTGCCAGCAGCTTAGTGGGGGACTGGATTCAGTACTTC
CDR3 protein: CASSLVGDWIQYF

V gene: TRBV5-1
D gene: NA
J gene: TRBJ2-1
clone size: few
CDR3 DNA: TGCGCCAGCAGCTTGACGGGCTACAATGAGCAGTTCTTC
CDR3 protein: CASSLTGYNEQFF

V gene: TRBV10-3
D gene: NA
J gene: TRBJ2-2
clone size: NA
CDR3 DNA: TGTGCCATCAGTGATCGGGGACGGAACACCGGGGAGCTGTTTTTT
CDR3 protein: CAISDRGRNTGELFF

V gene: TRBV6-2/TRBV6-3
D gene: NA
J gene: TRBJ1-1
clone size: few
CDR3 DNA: TGTGCCAGCAGTTACACGTCAGGTTGGAGCCAAGCTTTCTTT
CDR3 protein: CASSYTSGWSQAFF

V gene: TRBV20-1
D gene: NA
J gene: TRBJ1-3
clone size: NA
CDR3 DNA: TGCAGTGCTAGATCCTGGGGAAACACCATATATTTT
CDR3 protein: CSARSWGNTIYF

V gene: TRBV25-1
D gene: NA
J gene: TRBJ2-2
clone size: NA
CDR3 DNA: TGTGCCAGCAACGAACAAGGCACCGGGGAGCTGTTTTTT
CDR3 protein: CASNEQGTGELFF

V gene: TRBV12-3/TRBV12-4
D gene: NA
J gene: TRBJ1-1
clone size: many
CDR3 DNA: TGTGCCAGCACTGTCGGGCTGACAAACACTGAAGCTTTCTTT
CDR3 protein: CASTVGLTNTEAFF

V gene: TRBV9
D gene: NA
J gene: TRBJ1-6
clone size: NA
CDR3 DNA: TGTGCCAGCAGCGCCGACGAGGGTACCTATAATTCACCCCTCCACTTT
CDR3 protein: CASSADEGTYNSPLHF

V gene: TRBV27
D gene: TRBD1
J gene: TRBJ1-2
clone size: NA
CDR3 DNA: TGTGCCAGCACCGCTACCCCGGGACAGGGTAACTATGGCTACACCTTC
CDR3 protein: CASTATPGQGNYGYTF

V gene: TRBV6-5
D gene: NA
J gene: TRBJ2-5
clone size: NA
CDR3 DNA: TGTGCCAGCAGTTCGAACCGGGACACGGGTTTTGGGACCCAGTACTTC
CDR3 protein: CASSSNRDTGFGTQYF

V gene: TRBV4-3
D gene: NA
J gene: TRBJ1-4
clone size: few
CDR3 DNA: TGCGCCAGCAGCCAAGGATGGAGGGATAATGAAAAACTGTTTTTT
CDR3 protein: CASSQGWRDNEKLFF

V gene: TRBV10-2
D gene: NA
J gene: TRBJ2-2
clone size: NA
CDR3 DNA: TGCGCCAGCAGTGGGGCCCGACTCGTCGGGGAGATGTTTTTT
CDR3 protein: CASSGARLVGEMFF

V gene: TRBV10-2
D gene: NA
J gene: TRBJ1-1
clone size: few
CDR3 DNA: TGCGCCAGCAGTGGCCTCCGGATTGGCACTGAAGCTTTCTTT
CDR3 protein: CASSGLRIGTEAFF